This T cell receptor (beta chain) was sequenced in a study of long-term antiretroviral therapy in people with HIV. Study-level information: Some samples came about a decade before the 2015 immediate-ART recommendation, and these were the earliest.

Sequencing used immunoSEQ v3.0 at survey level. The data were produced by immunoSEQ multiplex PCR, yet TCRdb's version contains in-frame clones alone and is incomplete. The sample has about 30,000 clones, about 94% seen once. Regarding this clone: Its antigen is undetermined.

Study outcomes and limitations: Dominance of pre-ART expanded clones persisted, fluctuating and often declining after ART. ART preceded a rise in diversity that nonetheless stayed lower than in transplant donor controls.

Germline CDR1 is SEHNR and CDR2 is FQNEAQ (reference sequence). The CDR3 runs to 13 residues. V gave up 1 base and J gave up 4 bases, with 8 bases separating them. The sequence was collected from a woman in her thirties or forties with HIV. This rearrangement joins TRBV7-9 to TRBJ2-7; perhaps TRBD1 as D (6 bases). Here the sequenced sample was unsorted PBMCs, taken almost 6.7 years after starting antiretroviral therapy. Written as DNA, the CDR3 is TGTGCCAGCAGCTTAGACGGACAGTACGAGCAGTACTTC. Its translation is CASSLDGQYEQYF.